What follows are 20 T cell receptor beta chains derived from one specimen sequenced in a study of T cell changes during pregnancy in multiple sclerosis (dated by TCRdb to between 2018 and 2021). Receptor libraries were prepared by the immunoSEQ multiplex PCR assay. TCRdb carries this immuneACCESS record with in-frame sequences only. Its versions omit some clonotypes, under half of them owing to an unresolved V gene in the studies checked, with the rest unexplained. The sample table shows 50,000 to 55,000 clones, and about nine tenths are seen once. 0.5% of the sample rests with the top ten. The starting material was CD4+ T cells from peripheral blood mononuclear cells, obtained in the third trimester of pregnancy. These receptors all come from a female donor with multiple sclerosis, enrolled in a pregnancy study.

The chain carries TRBV7-9 and TRBJ1-1; D remains ambiguous. CDR3 size: 13 residues. Trimming left V 5 bases short and J 3 bases short, with 10 bases between. Germline-derived CDR1 and CDR2 are SEHNR and FQNEAQ (reference sequence). The CDR3 loop reads CASSHDKYTEAFF. For the CDR3, the DNA is TGTGCCAGCAGCCATGACAAATACACTGAAGCTTTCTTT.

V is TRBV11-2 and J is TRBJ1-5, with D unresolved. The ends were cut back, 5 bases at V and 1 base at J, with 15 bases in the middle. Germline CDR1 and CDR2: SGHAT and FQNNGV. This CDR3 contains 16 residues. CDR3 coding DNA: TGTGCCAGCAGCCGGGATGCAAGGTACAGCAATCAGCCCCAGCATTTT. This translates into CASSRDARYSNQPQHF.

Only one count was recorded for this clone. The chain employs TRBV4-1 and TRBJ1-1, with no clear D. The CDR3 has 14 amino acids. V was trimmed by 1 base and J by 5 bases, leaving 11 bases between them. From germline, CDR1 is MGHRA and CDR2 YSYEKL. The CDR3 coding sequence is TGCGCCAGCAGCCAAGTTGGAGGGAGTACTGAAGCTTTCTTT. It codes for CASSQVGGSTEAFF.

V gene TRBV6-6 combines with J gene TRBJ1-1, with TRBD1 identical over 10 bases. The CDR3 is 14 residues long. V trimming: 10 bases; J trimming: 1 base; junction bases outside the gene matches: 6. Germline V gene lookup returns CDR1 MNHNY and CDR2 SVGAGI (reference sequence). DNA for the CDR3: TGTGCCACGGATCGGACAGGGGGGAACACTGAAGCTTTCTTT. As protein: CATDRTGGNTEAFF.

The chain has TRBV5-1 and TRBJ1-6; a possible D gene is TRBD1 (6 bases). Germline CDR1 reads SGHRS; CDR2 reads YFSETQ. The CDR3 loop spans 15 amino acids. The V end was cut by 4 bases, the J end by 0 bases, with 8 bases between. The CDR3 protein is CASSPDSSYNSPLHF. CDR3 bases: TGCGCCAGCAGCCCGGACAGCTCCTATAATTCACCCCTCCACTTT.

V gene TRBV7-9 combines with J gene TRBJ2-5, with 9 positions matching TRBD1. The germline CDR1 and CDR2 sequences are SEHNR and FQNEAQ (reference sequence). The CDR3 covers 14 residues. The ends lost 4 bases at V and 2 bases at J; junction bases unmatched: 2. CDR3 region: CASSWTGAQETQYF. CDR3 in DNA: TGTGCCAGCAGCTGGACAGGGGCGCAAGAGACCCAGTACTTC.

The gene calls are TRBV6-1 and TRBJ1-2, with TRBD1 identical over 9 bases. The V gene's germline CDR1 is MNHNS and CDR2 SASEGT. The CDR3 extends over 14 amino acids. V lost 4 bases to trimming and J lost 3 bases; unmatched junction nucleotides: 3. Here the CDR3 DNA reads TGTGCCAGCAGTGCGCGACAGGGGGACTATGGCTACACCTTC. Translating it yields CASSARQGDYGYTF.

The J gene is TRBJ2-1, the V gene TRBV5-6; tentatively, D is TRBD1 (6 bases). Germline V lookup: CDR1 SGHDT, CDR2 YYEEEE. The CDR3 has 16 residues. V gave up 2 bases and J gave up 1 base, with 13 bases separating them. CDR3 nucleotide sequence: TGTGCCAGCAGCTTTAGGGGGATGGATTCCTACAATGAGCAGTTCTTC. Protein product: CASSFRGMDSYNEQFF. Full variable domain (outside the CDR3, taken from reference TRBV5-6 and TRBJ2-1): DAGVTQSPTHLIKTRGQQVTLRCSPKSGHDTVSWYQQALGQGPQFIFQYYEEEERQRGNFPDRFSGHQFPNYSSELNVNALLLGDSALYLCASSFRGMDSYNEQFFGPGTRLTVL.

The CDR3 here is CASSLSRAQTYEQYF. CDR3 in DNA: TGTGCCAGCAGCTTATCGCGGGCCCAAACCTACGAGCAGTACTTC. The V call is TRBV7-3, the J call TRBJ2-7, with D perhaps matching TRBD2 (5 bases). Germline V gene lookup returns CDR1 SGHTA and CDR2 FQGTGA. The V and J ends lost 2 bases and 2 bases respectively, with 13 bases between them. The CDR3 sequence is 15 residues long.

The rearrangement uses TRBV11-2 and TRBJ2-5, with D maybe TRBD2 (5 bases). The length of the CDR3 is 14 residues. Trimming stripped 6 bases from V and 2 bases from J, with 13 bases between. Germline values: CDR1 SGHAT, CDR2 FQNNGV. For the CDR3, the DNA is TGTGCCAGCAGTATCACAAGCGGACAAGAGACCCAGTACTTC. Its protein is CASSITSGQETQYF.

This chain connects TRBV14 to TRBJ1-1, with D perhaps TRBD1 (6 bases). There are 14 residues in the CDR3. Trimming took 7 bases from V and 1 from J, leaving 13 bases between them. In germline, CDR1 is SGHDN, CDR2 FVKESK. The CDR3 here is CASTLGGQNTEAFF. The CDR3 bases are TGTGCCAGCACCCTTGGGGGACAGAACACTGAAGCTTTCTTT.

The rearrangement joins TRBV18 to TRBJ1-1, with 8 positions matching TRBD1. V shed 11 bases and J 1 base; nucleotides not matched to a gene: 12. Germline-derived CDR1 and CDR2 are KGHSH and LQKENI. The CDR3 is 15 amino acids. The CDR3 DNA sequence: TGTGCCTCCTCGGGGCAGGGGGCAGGGAACACTGAAGCTTTCTTT. It yields the protein CASSGQGAGNTEAFF.

This clone was recorded once. The chain uses TRBV27 and TRBJ2-2; TRBD2 matches 8 bases. The J segment lost 0 bases and the V segment lost 0 bases, leaving 9 bases of the junction unmatched. From germline, CDR1 is MNHEY and CDR2 SMNVEV (reference sequence). This CDR3 spans 19 amino acids. The CDR3 here is CASSLSQRGLLSNTGELFF. The DNA of the CDR3 is TGTGCCAGCAGTTTATCCCAGCGGGGGCTTCTGTCGAACACCGGGGAGCTGTTTTTT.

CDR3 bases: TGCGCCAGCAGTCAATCACGCAGGGCGGAGACCCAGTACTTC. This codes for CASSQSRRAETQYF. This chain joins TRBV23-1 and TRBJ2-5; D possibly corresponds to TRBD1 (5 bases). TRBV23-1 has ORF status, its function being uncertain. V was pared by 0 bases and J by 5 bases, with 10 bases between. The CDR3 consists of 14 residues.

The rearrangement uses TRBV2 and TRBJ2-7; D gene unclear. The CDR3 is 13 amino acids. Germline CDR1 SNHLY, CDR2 FYNNEI. V was cut by 7 bases and J by 4 bases, with 14 bases left in between. In DNA, the CDR3 is TGTGCCAGCAATTTTGGCTTTGCATACGAGCAGTACTTC. The encoded protein is CASNFGFAYEQYF.

In this sample, this clone is medium-sized. The gene calls are TRBV15 and TRBJ1-3, with TRBD1 matching over 7 bases. Germline V gene data show CDR1 as LNHNV and CDR2 as YYDKDF (reference sequence). This CDR3 has 15 residues. The V and J ends lost 7 bases and 6 bases, in that order; junction bases with no gene match: 12. The CDR3 loop is CATTSTGKTLNTIYF. For the CDR3, the DNA is TGTGCCACCACCTCGACAGGGAAGACCTTAAACACCATATATTTT. The full variable domain, its missing parts supplied by reference TRBV15 and TRBJ1-3, is DAMVIQNPRYQVTQFGKPVTLSCSQTLNHNVMYWYQQKSSQAPKLLFHYYDKDFNNEADTPDNFQSRRPNTSFCFLDIRSPGLGDTAMYLCATTSTGKTLNTIYFGEGSWLTVV.

This sequence joins TRBV30 and TRBJ1-2; D is possibly TRBD1 (6 bases). V shed 2 bases and J shed 2 bases, with 9 bases lying between them. CDR3 length: 13 residues. CDR1 and CDR2 (germline): GTSNPN, SVGIG (reference sequence). The CDR3 protein is CAWSTGSNYGYTF. Written as DNA, the CDR3 is TGTGCCTGGAGTACAGGGTCCAACTATGGCTACACCTTC.

This clone has only one observation. The CDR3 sequence is CASMKQGSNTGELFF. The CDR3 DNA follows: TGTGCCAGCATGAAACAGGGAAGTAACACCGGGGAGCTGTTTTTT. The V and J genes are TRBV27 and TRBJ2-2, with TRBD1 as a possible D gene (6 bases). V shed 7 bases and J shed 2 bases, with 14 bases lying between them. The CDR3 totals 15 residues. Germline V CDR1 and CDR2: MNHEY, SMNVEV (reference sequence).

The chain carries TRBV5-1 and TRBJ2-3; 15 bases are a match to TRBD2. Germline loops: CDR1 SGHRS, CDR2 YFSETQ. Trimming cost V 4 bases and J 3 bases; bases outside gene matches: 6. The CDR3 contains 17 residues. Written as DNA, the CDR3 is TGCGCCAGCAGCGGAACCGGGACTAGCGGGGGGACAGATACGCAGTATTTT. As protein: CASSGTGTSGGTDTQYF.

J is TRBJ2-7 and V is TRBV6-6, with a possible D match to TRBD1 (6 bases). The ends were cut back, 7 bases at V and 2 bases at J, with 15 bases in the middle. In germline, CDR1 is MNHNY, CDR2 SVGAGI (reference sequence). The CDR3 runs to 14 residues. The CDR3 DNA reads TGTGCCAGCAATAGGGGCCAGGGGCCCTACGAGCAGTACTTC. It yields the protein CASNRGQGPYEQYF.